This T cell receptor (beta chain) is drawn from a study of radiation and T cells in renal cell carcinoma. Regarding the study as a whole: Top tumor clonotypes rose in blood 2 weeks post-radiation, then contracted. Pretreatment tumor biopsies were lacking, so baseline clonotypes are unknown.

Using immunoSEQ multiplex PCR, the repertoire was profiled, and TCRdb retains in-frame clones only, with some absent. The sample has around 180,000 clones, about 88% seen once; the top ten hold 11%. The germline CDR1 and CDR2 sequences are SGHTA and FQGNSA. The CDR3 length is 15 residues. V was trimmed by 5 bases and J by 3 bases, leaving 14 bases between them. Time point described: blood 4 weeks post-SBRT, at nephrectomy. Specified treatment: 15 Gy SBRT to primary tumor, nephrectomy 4 weeks later. Radiation-treated patients gave blood at baseline, week 2 and week 4. This clone was detected only once. Its matching antigen is unknown.

The input for sequencing was blood, taken from a patient whose treatment included radiotherapy and nephrectomy. The clonotype was recovered from a woman aged 45-65 years with renal cell carcinoma. The chain uses TRBV7-2 and TRBJ1-5; a possible D gene is TRBD1 (6 bases). CDR3 DNA sequence: TGTGCCAGCAGCCGACAGGAACTCTACAATCAGCCCCAGCATTTT. It translates to CASSRQELYNQPQHF.